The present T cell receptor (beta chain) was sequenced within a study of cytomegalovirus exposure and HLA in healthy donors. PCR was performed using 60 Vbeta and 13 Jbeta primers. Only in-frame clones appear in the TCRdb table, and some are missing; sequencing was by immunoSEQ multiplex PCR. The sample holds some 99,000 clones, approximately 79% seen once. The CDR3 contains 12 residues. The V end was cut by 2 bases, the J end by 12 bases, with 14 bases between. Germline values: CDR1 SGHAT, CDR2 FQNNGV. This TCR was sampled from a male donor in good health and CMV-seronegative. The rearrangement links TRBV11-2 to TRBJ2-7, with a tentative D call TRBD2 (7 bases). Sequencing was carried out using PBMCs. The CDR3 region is CASSLPGGRGYF. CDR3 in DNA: TGTGCCAGCAGCTTACCGGGGGGCAGGGGGTACTTC.